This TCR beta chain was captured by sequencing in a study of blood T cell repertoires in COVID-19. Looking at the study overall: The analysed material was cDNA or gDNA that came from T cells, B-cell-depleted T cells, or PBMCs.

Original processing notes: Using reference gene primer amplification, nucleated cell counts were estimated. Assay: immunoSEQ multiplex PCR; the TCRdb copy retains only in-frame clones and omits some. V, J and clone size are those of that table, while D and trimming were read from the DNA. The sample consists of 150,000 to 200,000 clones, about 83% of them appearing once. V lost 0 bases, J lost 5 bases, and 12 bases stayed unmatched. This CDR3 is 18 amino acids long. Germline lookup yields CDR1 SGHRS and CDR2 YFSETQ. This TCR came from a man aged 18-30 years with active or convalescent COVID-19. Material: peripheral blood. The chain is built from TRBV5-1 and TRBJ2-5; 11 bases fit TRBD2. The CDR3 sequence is CASSLAGLAGGGGETQYF. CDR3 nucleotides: TGCGCCAGCAGCTTGGCCGGCCTAGCGGGGGGCGGCGGGGAGACCCAGTACTTC.